Listed below are T cell receptor beta chains from one sample, sequenced in a study of T cell responses to AZD1222 COVID-19 vaccine. Data came from immunoSEQ multiplex PCR; TCRdb stores just in-frame clones and leaves some out. Among 140,000 to 150,000 clones listed, 80% to 90% were seen once. The material was peripheral blood, obtained on day 0 of AZD1222 vaccination. The receptors stem from an adult in good health. The CDR3 runs from the conserved cysteine through the conserved F or W. The D gene is left open where the match is weak. Clone size is shown for a subset of rows, as once, few, many or a class of expanded clone.

-	TRBJ1-2	TRBV29-1	-	TGCAGCGTTGGTCGGGGGTTCGATGGCTACACCTTC	CSVGRGFDGYTF
-	TRBJ1-4	TRBV3-1/TRBV3-2	-	TGTGCCAGCAGCCACCCCGCTGGGGGTAATGAAAAACTGTTTTTT	CASSHPAGGNEKLFF
TRBD1	TRBJ1-2	TRBV28	once	TGTGCCAGCAGTTTAGTCGCAGGGGGTTTAAACTATGGCTACACCTTC	CASSLVAGGLNYGYTF
-	TRBJ2-1	TRBV24-1	-	TGTGCCACCAGTGATTCCCGTGGACAGACCACAATCCATGAGCAGTTCTTC	CATSDSRGQTTIHEQFF
-	TRBJ1-3	TRBV30	-	TGTGCCTGGGCGGGACCCCGAGCATCCACCATATATTTT	CAWAGPRASTIYF
-	TRBJ2-5	TRBV15	-	TGTGCCACCAGCAGAGGTCTCCAAGAGACCCAGTACTTC	CATSRGLQETQYF
-	TRBJ2-3	TRBV5-1	once	TGCGCCAGCAGCTTCCCGACACAGACAGATACGCAGTATTTT	CASSFPTQTDTQYF
-	TRBJ1-5	TRBV12-3/TRBV12-4	-	TGTGCCAGCAGTTTGGGGGGTCAGCCCCAGCATTTT	CASSLGGQPQHF
-	TRBJ1-4	TRBV7-3	-	TGTGCCAGCAGCCCTGGGGGCCCTAATGAAAAACTGTTTTTT	CASSPGGPNEKLFF
-	TRBJ1-4	TRBV7-9	-	TGTGCCAGCAGTCCCGAGGCAACTAATGAAAAACTGTTTTTT	CASSPEATNEKLFF
-	TRBJ1-1	TRBV5-1	few	TGCGCCAGCAGCTTGGGAGGGGTGAACACTGAAGCTTTCTTT	CASSLGGVNTEAFF
-	TRBJ1-1	TRBV6-1	few	TGTGCCAGCAGTGAACCGGGACAAATGAACACTGAAGCTTTCTTT	CASSEPGQMNTEAFF
-	TRBJ2-2	TRBV11-3	few	TGTGCCAGCAGCTTAGCCGGGGAGCTGTTTTTT	CASSLAGELFF
-	TRBJ2-5	TRBV28	-	TGTGCCAGCAGTCCAATCCGGGCGACCCAGTACTTC	CASSPIRATQYF
-	TRBJ2-7	TRBV6-5	-	TGTGCCAGCAGCCCCGGTCCGAAAACCTACGAGCAGTACTTC	CASSPGPKTYEQYF
TRBD1	TRBJ1-3	TRBV24-1	-	TGTGCCACCAGTGATCTCGACAGGGCTGGAAACACCATATATTTT	CATSDLDRAGNTIYF
-	TRBJ2-1	TRBV11-2	once	TGTGCCAGCAGCTTAGAACAGGACAATGAGCAGTTCTTC	CASSLEQDNEQFF
-	TRBJ1-5	TRBV12-3/TRBV12-4	-	TGTGCCAGCAGTTTCAGCAATCAGCCCCAGCATTTT	CASSFSNQPQHF
-	TRBJ1-2	TRBV4-1	-	TGCGCCAGCAGCCAAGGGGGCATGGGGAGATTTGTCGGCTACACCTTC	CASSQGGMGRFVGYTF
-	TRBJ1-2	TRBV10-1	-	TGCGCCAGCAGTGAAGGGTTCGCAGGGCCAAACTATGGCTACACCTTC	CASSEGFAGPNYGYTF
TRBD2	TRBJ2-7	TRBV28	-	TGTGCCACGACGAGCGGGAGGGCCTCCTACGAGCAGTACTTC	CATTSGRASYEQYF
TRBD1	TRBJ2-1	TRBV24-1	once	TGTGCCACGAGACAGGGGCCTTACAATGAGCAGTTCTTC	CATRQGPYNEQFF
TRBD1	TRBJ1-5	TRBV28	-	TGTGCCAGCAGTCCCCTCATTACGGGACAGGGGGTTTATAGCAATCAGCCCCAGCATTTT	CASSPLITGQGVYSNQPQHF
-	TRBJ1-4	TRBV5-4	-	TGTGCCAGCAGCTTGTCGAGTAAACCTAATGAAAAACTGTTTTTT	CASSLSSKPNEKLFF
TRBD2	TRBJ2-5	TRBV5-4	-	TGTGCCAGCAGCACCGGACTAGCCTCGGGGGAGACCCAGTACTTC	CASSTGLASGETQYF
TRBD1	TRBJ1-1	TRBV30	-	TGTGCCTGGCAAGTGAAAGGCAGGGGGCTCTCAAATCATGAAGCTTTCTTT	CAWQVKGRGLSNHEAFF
-	TRBJ1-5	TRBV27	-	TGTGCCAGCAGTTTATGGGGAGGGAGCAATCAGCCCCAGCATTTT	CASSLWGGSNQPQHF
-	TRBJ2-2	TRBV6-5	-	TGTGCCAGCAGCCCCCAGGCGCCCGGGGAGCTGTTTTTT	CASSPQAPGELFF
TRBD1	TRBJ1-4	TRBV7-2	-	TGTGCCAGCGCGGGACAGGCTTCCACTAATGAAAAACTGTTTTTT	CASAGQASTNEKLFF
-	TRBJ1-3	TRBV28	-	TGTGCCAGCACCGGGGCCTTCTCTGGAAACACCATATATTTT	CASTGAFSGNTIYF
-	TRBJ1-2	TRBV7-9	-	TGTGTCAGCAGCTCCGGGAGGGACGGGAGGGACTATGGCTACACCTTC	CVSSSGRDGRDYGYTF
-	TRBJ2-7	TRBV5-1	few	TGCGCCAGCAGCTTGGTAATCGCTGGCGGAACCCTTGACGAGCAGTACTTC	CASSLVIAGGTLDEQYF
TRBD1	TRBJ1-2	TRBV24-1	-	TGTGCCACCTCAACTGCGGGGACAGACTACTATGGCTACACCTTC	CATSTAGTDYYGYTF
-	TRBJ2-5	TRBV20-1	-	TGCAGTGCCAATGGACGGGAGACCCAGTACTTC	CSANGRETQYF
-	TRBJ2-5	TRBV7-2	-	TGTGCCAGCAGCTTAGCGGGGGAGACCCAGTACTTC	CASSLAGETQYF
-	TRBJ2-7	TRBV19	-	TGTGCCAGTAGTATCCGGGTCTTTCCCACCTACGAGCAGTACTTC	CASSIRVFPTYEQYF
-	TRBJ1-1	TRBV6-5	-	TGTGCCAGCAGTTTGGCGGGTGAAGCTTTCTTT	CASSLAGEAFF
-	TRBJ2-2	TRBV5-5	-	TGTGCCAGCAGCTTGTACCAGAACACCGGGGAGCTGTTTTTT	CASSLYQNTGELFF
-	TRBJ1-2	TRBV25-1	-	TGTGCCAGCAGTGAAAATGGCCGCCGAGTCTATGGCTACACCTTC	CASSENGRRVYGYTF
-	TRBJ2-2	TRBV6-6	-	TGTGCCAGCAGTTACTCGAACACCGGGGAGCTGTTTTTT	CASSYSNTGELFF
TRBD2	TRBJ2-6	TRBV24-1	-	TGTGCCACCAGGGGACTAGCGGGGGCCAACTCTGGGGCCAACGTCCTGACTTTC	CATRGLAGANSGANVLTF
-	TRBJ1-4	TRBV27	-	TGTGCCAGCAGTTTAGTGTTTAGGGAAAAACTGTTTTTT	CASSLVFREKLFF
-	TRBJ2-7	TRBV30	-	TGTGCCTGGAGTTCACGTCCCCCACGACCGACCACCTACGAGCAGTACTTC	CAWSSRPPRPTTYEQYF
TRBD1	TRBJ1-1	TRBV5-4	few	TGTGCCAGCAGCCCAGGGGGCGCGGGAGGAAAGAACACTGAAGCTTTCTTT	CASSPGGAGGKNTEAFF
-	TRBJ1-2	TRBV28	-	TGTGCCAGCAGTTTCCCTGGGGAGGCAAGGATGACCTTC	CASSFPGEARMTF
-	TRBJ1-2	TRBV9	-	TGTGCCAGCAGCGAGCGGGGGGGCTATGGCTACACCTTC	CASSERGGYGYTF
-	TRBJ2-7	TRBV7-9	-	TGTGCCAGCAGCTTAGCGTCCACGGCAGGGCCCTACGAGCAGTACTTC	CASSLASTAGPYEQYF
-	TRBJ1-2	TRBV29-1	-	TGCAGCGTCCCTGGGTTTGTCTTAGGCGCCGACTATGGCTACACCTTC	CSVPGFVLGADYGYTF
-	TRBJ1-2	TRBV6-2/TRBV6-3	once	TGTGCCAGCAGTTACAACTTCTTCAGGGTAACGATTTATGGCTACACCTTC	CASSYNFFRVTIYGYTF
-	TRBJ1-5	TRBV7-2	once	TGTGCCAGCAGCTTAAGAGCGACAGGCGATAATCAGCCCCAGCATTTT	CASSLRATGDNQPQHF
-	TRBJ1-2	TRBV6-5	-	TGTGCCAGCAGGGGCTTGGGGGGCTACACCTTC	CASRGLGGYTF